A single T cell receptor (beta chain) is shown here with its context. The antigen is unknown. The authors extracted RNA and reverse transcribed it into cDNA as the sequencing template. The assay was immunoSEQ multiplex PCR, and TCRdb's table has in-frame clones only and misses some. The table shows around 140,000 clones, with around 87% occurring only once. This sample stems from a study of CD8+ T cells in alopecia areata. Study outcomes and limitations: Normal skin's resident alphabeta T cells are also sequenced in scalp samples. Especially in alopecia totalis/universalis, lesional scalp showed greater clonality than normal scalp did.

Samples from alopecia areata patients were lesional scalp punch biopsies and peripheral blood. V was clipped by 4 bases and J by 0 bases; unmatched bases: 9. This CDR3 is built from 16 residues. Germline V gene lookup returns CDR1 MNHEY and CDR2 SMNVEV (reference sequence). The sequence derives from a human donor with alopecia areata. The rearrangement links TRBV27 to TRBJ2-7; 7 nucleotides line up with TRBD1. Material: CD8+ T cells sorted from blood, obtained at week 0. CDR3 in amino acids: CASSSIERTGSYEQYF. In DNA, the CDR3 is TGTGCCAGCAGTTCCATCGAGCGGACAGGCTCCTACGAGCAGTACTTC.